This passage covers 11 T cell receptor beta chains from one sample sequenced in a study of beta chain features in type 1 diabetes. Regarding the study as a whole: TCRB CDR3s were moderately but significantly shorter in Type 1 diabetes patients in all four CD4+ subsets.

The entirety of the isolated RNA underwent reverse transcription, so expressed TCRB transcripts were sequenced. The repertoire was sequenced with immunoSEQ multiplex PCR; TCRdb's copy has only in-frame clones and lacks some. Of fewer than 450,000 clones listed, about 14% are singletons. The antigens for these receptors are not known. The specimen sequenced was naive CD4+ T cells from blood. These receptors were collected from a woman under 30 with type 1 diabetes.

The chain uses TRBV5-1 and TRBJ2-7; possibly TRBD2 for D (7 bases). Germline-derived CDR1 and CDR2 are SGHRS and YFSETQ. The length of the CDR3 is 12 residues. The V end was cut by 4 bases, the J end by 5 bases, with 10 bases between. CDR3 in amino acids: CASSPGGHEQYV. Here the CDR3 DNA reads TGCGCCAGCAGCCCCGGGGGGCACGAGCAGTACGTC.

The V call is TRBV28, the J call TRBJ1-5; the D gene is possibly TRBD1 (6 bases). The germline V gene encodes CDR1 MDHEN and CDR2 SYDVKM. This CDR3 comprises 16 residues. Trimming left V 7 bases short and J 7 bases short, with 23 bases between. Here the CDR3 reads CASNPGGAGGSQPQHF. The CDR3 DNA is TGTGCCAGCAATCCCGGGGGGGCCGGGGGCAGCCAGCCCCAGCATTTT.

The chain carries TRBV9 and TRBJ2-5, with D maybe TRBD1 (5 bases). CDR3 size: 14 residues. V was clipped by 4 bases and J by 5 bases, with 15 bases between them. Germline values: CDR1 SGDLS, CDR2 YYNGEE. Here the CDR3 reads CASSRSQGMETQYF. CDR3 bases: TGTGCCAGCAGCCGTAGCCAGGGAATGGAGACCCAGTACTTC.

This clone occurred a few times. J is TRBJ1-2 and V is TRBV9, with D tentatively TRBD1 (5 bases). The CDR3 runs to 16 residues. Trimming shortened V by 0 bases and J by 2 bases, and 14 bases separated the two germline ends. CDR1 SGDLS and CDR2 YYNGEE come from the germline V gene. The CDR3 coding sequence is TGTGCCAGCAGCGTAGCGTGGCAGGGTGACAACTATGGCTACACCTTC. Protein sequence: CASSVAWQGDNYGYTF.

The chain carries TRBV19 and TRBJ2-1; TRBD2 aligns across 10 bases. This CDR3 contains 15 residues. The ends lost 3 bases at V and 4 bases at J; junction bases unmatched: 3. CDR1 and CDR2 from the germline V gene are LNHDA and SQIVND (reference sequence). This chain's CDR3 is CASSIVTSGYNEQFF. CDR3 in DNA: TGTGCCAGTAGTATTGTGACTAGCGGGTACAATGAGCAGTTCTTC.

This clone was observed a handful of times. The chain recombines TRBV7-2 with TRBJ2-7; 7 bases are a match to TRBD2. Germline lookup yields CDR1 SGHTA and CDR2 FQGNSA. Trimming at V came to 5 bases and at J to 7 bases, leaving 14 bases not matched to a gene. The CDR3 has 15 amino acids. Written as DNA, the CDR3 is TGTGCCAGCAGCCCCTCCTGGGGGGGGACGTCGGAGCAGTACTTC. Translated, it gives CASSPSWGGTSEQYF.

This clone was seen a few times. The V call is TRBV27, the J call TRBJ2-6, with TRBD2 matching 7 bases. Per germline, CDR1 MNHEY and CDR2 SMNVEV (reference sequence). V shed 6 bases and J 0 bases; nucleotides not matched to a gene: 5. The CDR3 is 16 amino acids. The CDR3 sequence is CASSGGRGSGANVLTF. CDR3 DNA: TGTGCCAGCAGCGGAGGGAGGGGCTCTGGGGCCAACGTCCTGACTTTC. The full variable domain, completed using reference TRBV27 and TRBJ2-6, is EAQVTQNPRYLITVTGKKLTVTCSQNMNHEYMSWYRQDPGLGLRQIYYSMNVEVTDKGDVPEGYKVSRKEKRNFPLILESPSPNQTSLYFCASSGGRGSGANVLTFGAGSRLTVL.

This clone turned up a few times. The rearrangement links TRBV4-2 to TRBJ2-3, with unresolved D. CDR3 length equals 15 residues. Germline values: CDR1 LGHNA, CDR2 YNFKEQ. Trimming cost V 1 base and J 0 bases, with 8 bases left between them. CDR3 nucleotide sequence: TGTGCCAGCAGCCAAGGAGCCGGTAGCACAGATACGCAGTATTTT. Its translation: CASSQGAGSTDTQYF.

A few counts support this clone. This chain connects TRBV19 to TRBJ2-5, with D perhaps matching TRBD1 (7 bases). CDR1 is LNHDA and CDR2 is SQIVND in the germline V gene (reference sequence). There are 15 residues in the CDR3. Trimming left V 5 bases short and J 1 base short, with 14 bases between. As DNA, the CDR3 is TGTGCCAGTAGTGAAGGGACAGCGGGCCAAGAGACCCAGTACTTC. Protein product: CASSEGTAGQETQYF.

The CDR3 loop is CASNPQGESSYEQYV. The CDR3 DNA follows: TGTGCCAGCAACCCCCAGGGGGAAAGCTCCTACGAGCAGTACGTC. The chain joins TRBV6-1 to TRBJ2-7; 7 bases are shared with TRBD1. CDR3 length: 15 residues. The germline gives CDR1 MNHNS, CDR2 SASEGT. Losses at the gene ends were 7 bases for V and 0 bases for J; bases not matched to a gene: 9.

The CDR3 bases are TGTGCCTGGAGTGTACTACGAACCACAGATACGCAGTATTTT. This codes for CAWSVLRTTDTQYF. The chain has TRBV30 and TRBJ2-3; D not certain. The CDR3 loop spans 14 amino acids. V was clipped by 0 bases and J by 2 bases, with 9 bases between them. The germline gives CDR1 GTSNPN, CDR2 SVGIG (reference sequence).